The 24 T cell receptor beta chains below come from one sample, sequenced in a study of shared clonotypes between healthy human individuals. Libraries were prepared by immunoSEQ multiplex PCR; TCRdb keeps only in-frame clonotypes and omits some of them. The sample includes about 710,000 clones, roughly two thirds of them seen just once. The sequencing sample was made of memory CD4+ T cells sorted from blood. Subset here: CD45RA-negative fraction. The receptors stem from a woman in her 30s in good health.

The chain has TRBV27 and TRBJ1-2; tentative D call: TRBD1 (5 bases). Germline V gene sequence: CDR1 MNHEY, CDR2 SMNVEV (reference sequence). This CDR3 is 15 amino acids long. The V gene lost 6 bases and the J gene lost 4 bases, with 18 bases spanning the gap. The CDR3 region is CASRRLGGRGYGYTF. The CDR3 region has the DNA TGTGCCAGCAGACGCCTCGGGGGTCGGGGCTATGGCTACACCTTC.

This clone showed up just a few times. CDR3 nucleotide sequence: TGTGCCATCAGTGAATTTGGGGGGGACTTTAGCACAGATACGCAGTATTTT. Its translation: CAISEFGGDFSTDTQYF. The J gene is TRBJ2-3, the V gene TRBV10-3; TRBD2 agrees at 7 bases. CDR1 is ENHRY and CDR2 is SYGVKD in the germline V gene. CDR3 length equals 17 residues. Trimming removed 3 bases from V and 0 bases from J; junction bases left unmatched: 9.

V usage is TRBV29-1 and J usage is TRBJ2-3; perhaps TRBD1 as D (5 bases). The germline V gene has CDR1 SQVTM and CDR2 ANQGSEA. The CDR3 sequence is 14 residues long. The V gene lost 4 bases and the J gene lost 0 bases, with 11 bases spanning the gap. CDR3 in DNA: TGCAGCGTTGCGTGGGGCACTAGCACAGATACGCAGTATTTT. This gives the protein CSVAWGTSTDTQYF.

The genes are TRBV15 and TRBJ2-5; 8 bases match TRBD2. The CDR3 sequence is 13 residues long. V lost 5 bases and J lost 5; bases outside the gene matches: 4. Germline loops: CDR1 LNHNV, CDR2 YYDKDF (reference sequence). For the CDR3, the DNA is TGTGCCACCAGCGTCAGCGGGAGTGAGACCCAGTACTTC. Residues: CATSVSGSETQYF.

In its sample, this clone was seen a few times. J is TRBJ2-5 and V is TRBV29-1, with TRBD2 matching over 9 bases. Unmatched junction bases numbered 9, after V lost 0 bases and J lost 4 bases. The germline V gene has CDR1 SQVTM and CDR2 ANQGSEA. The length of the CDR3 is 16 residues. The CDR3 sequence is CSVEEAGGLWGETQYF. DNA for the CDR3: TGCAGCGTTGAAGAGGCGGGAGGGCTATGGGGAGAGACCCAGTACTTC.

The chain combines TRBV27 with TRBJ2-7; 11 positions agree with TRBD2. Germline CDR1 is MNHEY and CDR2 is SMNVEV (reference sequence). V lost 4 bases, J lost 2 bases, and 4 bases stayed unmatched. The CDR3 is 15 amino acids. CDR3 in DNA: TGTGCCAGCAGTTGGGGACTAGCGGACGCCTACGAGCAGTACTTC. It codes for CASSWGLADAYEQYF.

The J gene is TRBJ1-4, the V gene TRBV19, with TRBD1 matching over 7 bases. V was clipped by 5 bases and J by 6 bases; unmatched bases: 9. The CDR3 extends over 15 amino acids. The V gene's germline CDR1 is LNHDA and CDR2 SQIVND (reference sequence). The CDR3 DNA reads as TGTGCCAGTAGTTACCGACAGGGTTTGGATGAAAAACTGTTTTTT. Protein: CASSYRQGLDEKLFF.

The chain recombines TRBV7-7 with TRBJ2-1; D uncertain. This CDR3 contains 15 residues. Trimming pared 5 bases from V and 0 bases from J, leaving 11 bases between. Germline V CDR1 and CDR2: SSHAT, FNYEAQ (reference sequence). In DNA form, the CDR3 reads TGTGCCAGCAGCCCATCCTCGAGCTCCTACAATGAGCAGTTCTTC. It yields the protein CASSPSSSSYNEQFF. The variable domain in full, with the rest retrieved from reference TRBV7-7 and TRBJ2-1, is GAGVSQSPRYKVTKRGQDVTLRCDPISSHATLYWYQQALGQGPEFLTYFNYEAQPDKSGLPSDRFSAERPEGSISTLTIQRTEQRDSAMYRCASSPSSSSYNEQFFGPGTRLTVL.

V and J are TRBV6-1 and TRBJ2-6; 9 positions agree with TRBD1. With 6 bases clipped from V and 3 bases from J, the junction kept 3 bases outside the gene matches. Germline V lookup: CDR1 MNHNS, CDR2 SASEGT. This CDR3 region has 15 residues. The CDR3 coding sequence is TGTGCCAGCAGCGGACAGGGGATTGGGGCCAACGTCCTGACTTTC. The encoded protein is CASSGQGIGANVLTF.

On this clone itself: Other nucleotide sequences from this sample produce the same CDR3. The J gene is TRBJ2-7, the V gene TRBV27, with 8 bases lining up with TRBD2. Trimming cost V 2 bases and J 3 bases; bases outside gene matches: 3. Germline lookup yields CDR1 MNHEY and CDR2 SMNVEV (reference sequence). The CDR3 extends over 14 amino acids. CDR3 in amino acids: CASSLGLAGYEQYF. The CDR3 region has the DNA TGTGCCAGCAGTTTAGGTCTAGCGGGCTACGAGCAGTACTTC.

The V and J genes are TRBV7-9 and TRBJ2-3, with D perhaps TRBD2 (6 bases). The length of the CDR3 is 17 residues. Germline V gene lookup returns CDR1 SEHNR and CDR2 FQNEAQ (reference sequence). The V gene lost 6 bases and the J gene lost 3 bases, with 22 bases spanning the gap. The CDR3 spells CASSTFSGTAGTDTQYF. CDR3 in DNA: TGTGCCAGCAGTACTTTTTCAGGGACGGCGGGAACAGATACGCAGTATTTT.

This clone was observed a single time. The chain combines TRBV28 with TRBJ2-7, with D maybe TRBD1 (6 bases). This CDR3 contains 17 residues. V lost 7 bases, J lost 2 bases, and 24 bases lay in between. Germline lookup yields CDR1 MDHEN and CDR2 SYDVKM. The CDR3 nucleotides read TGTGCCAGCAACTCAAGGGGGTGGGGACGGGCCACCTACGAGCAGTACTTC. Amino acid sequence: CASNSRGWGRATYEQYF.

This clone was counted between two and nine times. This rearrangement joins TRBV5-1 to TRBJ2-7, with TRBD1 identical over 9 bases. Germline lookup yields CDR1 SGHRS and CDR2 YFSETQ. With 5 bases clipped from V and 5 bases from J, the junction kept 8 bases outside the gene matches. CDR3 length equals 14 residues. The CDR3 DNA sequence: TGCGCCAGCAGTTCACAGGGGGCGAACGACGAGCAGTACTTC. It specifies CASSSQGANDEQYF.

This chain uses TRBV18 with TRBJ2-7, with a possible D match to TRBD2 (6 bases). V gave up 6 bases and J gave up 4 bases, with 7 bases separating them. Germline-derived CDR1 and CDR2 are KGHSH and LQKENI. This CDR3 is built from 11 residues. CDR3 DNA: TGTGCCAGCTCGGAGGGATACGAGCAGTACTTC. Its translation is CASSEGYEQYF.

With regard to this clone: The same CDR3 is also encoded by other DNA sequences in this sample. The chain links TRBV29-1 to TRBJ2-3; 7 bases align to TRBD1. V shed 3 bases and J 1 base; nucleotides not matched to a gene: 4. The germline V gene has CDR1 SQVTM and CDR2 ANQGSEA. The CDR3 sequence is 14 residues long. The DNA of the CDR3 is TGCAGCGTTGAGGCAGGGGGAGGCACAGATACGCAGTATTTT. The encoded protein is CSVEAGGGTDTQYF.

The chain recombines TRBV18 with TRBJ2-6; D is possibly TRBD2 (5 bases). The germline CDR1 and CDR2 sequences are KGHSH and LQKENI. V was clipped by 4 bases and J by 8 bases, with 21 bases between them. The CDR3 extends over 17 amino acids. Written as DNA, the CDR3 is TGTGCCAGCTCACGTTCGGCGGGCCGGGAAATCACCAACGTCCTGACTTTC. The encoded protein is CASSRSAGREITNVLTF.

This chain joins TRBV2 and TRBJ1-5; D gene uncertain. V dropped 5 bases and J dropped 7 bases, with 9 bases sitting between them. CDR1 and CDR2 from the germline V gene are SNHLY and FYNNEI. This CDR3 region has 12 residues. CDR3 amino acids: CASSFVGQPQHF. The CDR3 coding sequence is TGTGCCAGCAGTTTTGTTGGACAGCCCCAGCATTTT.

This clone was detected ten times or more. The rearrangement uses TRBV4-1 and TRBJ2-1, with TRBD1 matching 11 bases. Germline loops: CDR1 MGHRA, CDR2 YSYEKL. The CDR3 totals 17 residues. Trimming at V came to 1 base and at J to 7 bases, leaving 9 bases not matched to a gene. The CDR3 spells CASSQVAGQGVGNEQFF. The DNA of the CDR3 is TGCGCCAGCAGCCAAGTAGCGGGACAGGGGGTTGGTAATGAGCAGTTCTTC.

About this clone: Other DNA variants within this sample encode the same CDR3. J is TRBJ2-5 and V is TRBV20-1; D possibly matches TRBD1 or TRBD2 (5 bases each). This CDR3 has 11 residues. CDR1 DFQATT and CDR2 SNEGSKA come from the germline V gene (reference sequence). V was trimmed by 6 bases and J by 6 bases, leaving 11 bases between them. The CDR3 protein is CSARGGQTQYF. The CDR3 DNA follows: TGCAGTGCAAGGGGCGGGCAGACCCAGTACTTC.

For the CDR3, the DNA is TGTGCCAGCAGCCACTCCTCCGGCCCTGAAGCTTTCTTT. Its translation is CASSHSSGPEAFF. The rearrangement links TRBV14 to TRBJ1-1; no definite D call. CDR1 SGHDN and CDR2 FVKESK come from the germline V gene. The CDR3 covers 13 residues. The ends were cut back, 3 bases at V and 6 bases at J, with 11 bases in the middle.

The chain links TRBV6-6 to TRBJ2-3, with D perhaps TRBD1 or TRBD2 (6 bases each). CDR1 MNHNY and CDR2 SVGAGI come from the germline V gene (reference sequence). Trimming left V 2 bases short and J 0 bases short, with 9 bases between. This CDR3 has 15 residues. The CDR3 is CASSYRGTSTDTQYF. The CDR3 coding sequence is TGTGCCAGCAGTTACAGGGGGACTAGCACAGATACGCAGTATTTT.

The V call is TRBV19, the J call TRBJ1-2; D unresolved. Trimming removed 3 bases at V and 4 bases at J, with 12 bases between. The CDR3 consists of 14 residues. Germline V gene sequence: CDR1 LNHDA, CDR2 SQIVND (reference sequence). The CDR3 protein is CASSITTGIYGYTF. DNA for the CDR3: TGTGCCAGTAGTATCACAACCGGAATCTATGGCTACACCTTC.

The V gene is TRBV28, the J gene TRBJ2-2; the match to TRBD2 covers 8 bases. Germline assignment: CDR1 MDHEN and CDR2 SYDVKM. The CDR3 runs to 16 residues. The V and J ends lost 3 bases and 6 bases, in that order; junction bases with no gene match: 9. The DNA of the CDR3 is TGTGCCAGCAGTTTTTGGACTAGCCTCTCCCCCGGGGAGCTGTTTTTT. Translating gives CASSFWTSLSPGELFF. The whole variable domain, remainder taken from reference TRBV28 and TRBJ2-2, is DVKVTQSSRYLVKRTGEKVFLECVQDMDHENMFWYRQDPGLGLRLIYFSYDVKMKEKGDIPEGYSVSREKKERFSLILESASTNQTSMYLCASSFWTSLSPGELFFGEGSRLTVL.

This rearrangement joins TRBV18 to TRBJ1-1; D call uncertain. The CDR3 consists of 15 residues. Germline lookup yields CDR1 KGHSH and CDR2 LQKENI. The V gene lost 2 bases and the J gene lost 0 bases, with 10 bases spanning the gap. The CDR3 loop is CASSPEVGLNTEAFF. DNA of the CDR3: TGTGCCAGCTCACCAGAGGTAGGACTGAACACTGAAGCTTTCTTT.